Included here is one T cell receptor (beta chain) sequence, with context. The antigen remains unidentified. The sample belongs to a study of blood T cells in healthy people across ages. Total RNA extracted from each sample amounted to at least 5 micrograms. The germline V gene has CDR1 ENHRY and CDR2 SYGVKD. This CDR3 is 15 amino acids long. Trimming took 4 bases from V and 3 from J, leaving 13 bases between them. A J-beta primer mix and a sample-barcoded 5' primer were used in a second PCR of about 7 to 12 cycles. A 12-random-nucleotide template-switch adaptor tagged each cDNA molecule. TCRdb called the 5' RACE reads again in MiXCR, with one record for every CDR3 protein. Here the sample spans hundreds of thousands of distinct CDR3 sequences, approximately 40% being singletons. General observations from the study: Older age went with lower TCR beta diversity per million T cells, in a roughly linear way.

The sample comprised blood. This chain joins TRBV10-3 and TRBJ1-5; D remains unclear. This clonotype originated in a man of 80 years or more in good health. The chain's CDR3 is CAISASAGDNQPQHF. The DNA for the CDR3 is TGTGCCATCAGTGCGTCGGCAGGCGACAATCAGCCCCAGCATTTT.